This T cell receptor (beta chain) came from a study of blood T cell repertoires in COVID-19. Sequencing was performed with immunoSEQ multiplex PCR; in TCRdb, only in-frame clones are kept and a portion is missing. The table shows approximately 380,000 clones, with around 90% occurring only once. Trimming cost V 0 bases and J 3 bases, with 8 bases left between them. The CDR3 is 14 residues long. Germline V gene sequence: CDR1 MGHRA, CDR2 YSYEKL. This rearrangement joins TRBV4-1 to TRBJ1-1; D gene uncertain. The sequenced sample consisted of PBMCs or T cells enriched from blood (not recorded which). The sequence came from a woman younger than 35 who had recovered from COVID-19. CDR3 in amino acids: CASSQEPRDTEAFF. The CDR3 DNA follows: TGCGCCAGCAGCCAAGAGCCCCGGGACACTGAAGCTTTCTTT.